The 26 T cell receptor beta chains presented below share a single source sample, sequenced in a study of blood T cell repertoires in COVID-19. The table came from immunoSEQ multiplex PCR; TCRdb's copy has only in-frame clones and leaves some out. Of approximately 280,000 clones in the sample, about nine tenths were seen once. Sequencing input: peripheral blood. All receptors come from a woman aged 25-40 years with COVID-19, enrolled during active disease.

V usage is TRBV2 and J usage is TRBJ2-1, with TRBD2 identical over 13 bases. Germline values: CDR1 SNHLY, CDR2 FYNNEI. The length of the CDR3 is 15 residues. V lost 6 bases and J lost 8; bases outside the gene matches: 7. Here the CDR3 reads CASRATSGRADEQFF. CDR3 DNA: TGTGCCAGCAGAGCTACTAGCGGGAGGGCAGATGAGCAGTTCTTC.

The chain is built from TRBV28 and TRBJ2-1; D uncertain. Trimming stripped 2 bases from V and 7 bases from J, with 9 bases between. This CDR3 is 13 amino acids long. Germline V gives CDR1 MDHEN, CDR2 SYDVKM. The CDR3 nucleotides read TGTGCCAGCAGTTTAGGGCAGCCAAATGAGCAGTTCTTC. Its protein product is CASSLGQPNEQFF.

This clone appeared a single time. The chain uses TRBV7-2 and TRBJ2-3, with D perhaps TRBD2 (6 bases). CDR3 length: 16 amino acids. The germline V gene encodes CDR1 SGHTA and CDR2 FQGNSA. The germline V and J ends were trimmed by 2 bases and 1 base, with 13 bases remaining between them. Here the CDR3 reads CASSLMSGAGTDTQYF. The CDR3, as DNA: TGTGCCAGCAGCTTAATGTCGGGAGCAGGCACAGATACGCAGTATTTT.

CDR3 residues: CASFGSGRFNTQYF. CDR3 bases: TGTGCCAGCTTTGGTAGCGGGAGGTTTAATACGCAGTATTTT. V gene TRBV6-5 combines with J gene TRBJ2-3; 10 bases are shared with TRBD2. CDR1 is MNHEY, CDR2 SVGAGI, per germline. This CDR3 region has 14 residues. Trimming took 8 bases from V and 7 from J; bases not matched to a gene: 9.

CDR3 nucleotide sequence: TGTGCCAGCAGTGAAGCCCTTAACAAGAACACTGAAGCTTTCTTT. It yields the protein CASSEALNKNTEAFF. This chain connects TRBV2 to TRBJ1-1; D not certain. The germline V gene has CDR1 SNHLY and CDR2 FYNNEI. The CDR3 extends over 15 amino acids. The ends were cut back, 0 bases at V and 1 base at J, with 9 bases in the middle.

This chain joins TRBV28 and TRBJ1-1; 9 bases fit TRBD1. The CDR3 totals 15 residues. Germline V gene data show CDR1 as MDHEN and CDR2 as SYDVKM. The ends lost 3 bases at V and 1 base at J; junction bases unmatched: 3. CDR3 nucleotides: TGTGCCAGCAGTTTTTGGGACAGGGCGAACACTGAAGCTTTCTTT. The encoded protein is CASSFWDRANTEAFF.

The J gene is TRBJ2-7, the V gene TRBV5-6; D gene ambiguous. Per germline, CDR1 SGHDT and CDR2 YYEEEE. The CDR3 has 16 amino acids. V lost 0 bases and J 0 bases, leaving 13 bases between the germline ends. CDR3 sequence: CASSLASTYYSYEQYF. The DNA of the CDR3 is TGTGCCAGCAGCTTGGCCTCGACTTACTACTCCTACGAGCAGTACTTC.

The V gene is TRBV9, the J gene TRBJ2-7; 9 bases map to TRBD2. This CDR3 region has 14 residues. Germline values: CDR1 SGDLS, CDR2 YYNGEE. Trimming at V came to 10 bases and at J to 6 bases, leaving 14 bases not matched to a gene. This chain's CDR3 is CAPRAGGPRGEQYF. The CDR3 DNA sequence: TGTGCCCCTCGGGCGGGAGGGCCCCGCGGCGAGCAGTACTTC.

In DNA, the CDR3 is TGCGCCAGCAGCCAAGCACAGGACACAGATACGCAGTATTTT. It is translated as CASSQAQDTDTQYF. The chain uses TRBV4-1 and TRBJ2-3, with a possible D match to TRBD1 (5 bases). Trimming took 1 base from V and 2 from J, leaving 7 bases between them. From germline, CDR1 is MGHRA and CDR2 YSYEKL. CDR3 length equals 14 residues.

CDR3 sequence (DNA): TGTGCCAGCAACTTCAGGGGGTCGGTCACTGAAGCTTTCTTT. Protein product: CASNFRGSVTEAFF. V is TRBV2 and J is TRBJ1-1, with TRBD1 matching over 7 bases. The CDR3 is 14 amino acids. Germline trimming cut 7 bases from V and 4 bases from J; bases unmatched to any gene: 9. CDR1 SNHLY and CDR2 FYNNEI come from the germline V gene.

J is TRBJ1-5 and V is TRBV28, with 9 bases matching TRBD1. The CDR3 contains 15 residues. Germline V gene sequence: CDR1 MDHEN, CDR2 SYDVKM. The trim removed 3 bases at V and 2 bases at J, leaving 2 bases unmatched. In DNA, the CDR3 is TGTGCCAGCAGTTTCAACAGGGGGCGCAATCAGCCCCAGCATTTT. Its protein is CASSFNRGRNQPQHF. The whole variable domain, remainder taken from reference TRBV28 and TRBJ1-5, is DVKVTQSSRYLVKRTGEKVFLECVQDMDHENMFWYRQDPGLGLRLIYFSYDVKMKEKGDIPEGYSVSREKKERFSLILESASTNQTSMYLCASSFNRGRNQPQHFGDGTRLSIL.

The chain has TRBV11-2 and TRBJ1-1; D is uncertain. V was pared by 5 bases and J by 8 bases, with 9 bases between. Germline CDR1 is SGHAT and CDR2 is FQNNGV. There are 11 residues in the CDR3. CDR3 sequence (DNA): TGTGCCAGCAGCCCTGGGAGGGAAGCTTTCTTT. It specifies CASSPGREAFF.

CDR3 sequence: CASSQTGEMADTQYF. CDR3 coding DNA: TGCGCCAGCAGCCAAACGGGAGAAATGGCAGATACGCAGTATTTT. The chain carries TRBV4-3 and TRBJ2-3, with D perhaps matching TRBD2 (6 bases). The length of the CDR3 is 15 residues. Between the trimmed V and J ends, which lost 2 bases and 4 bases, there was a span of 13 bases. Germline assignment: CDR1 LGHNA and CDR2 YSLEER.

The chain combines TRBV19 with TRBJ2-1; TRBD2 matches 7 bases. The CDR3 covers 16 residues. Germline V gene sequence: CDR1 LNHDA, CDR2 SQIVND (reference sequence). V dropped 9 bases and J dropped 5; count of bases not matched to a gene: 16. The CDR3 sequence is CARSSVAGVWNNEQFF. The DNA for the CDR3 is TGTGCCAGATCCTCAGTTGCGGGAGTGTGGAACAATGAGCAGTTCTTC.

This rearrangement joins TRBV5-1 to TRBJ2-5; 7 bases are shared with TRBD2. CDR1 and CDR2 (germline): SGHRS, YFSETQ. Germline trimming cut 6 bases from V and 3 bases from J; bases unmatched to any gene: 8. The CDR3 is 14 residues long. The CDR3 reads CASTHGTTKETQYF. The DNA for the CDR3 is TGCGCCAGCACCCACGGGACTACGAAAGAGACCCAGTACTTC.

This clone was seen only once. The chain links TRBV19 to TRBJ2-2; TRBD1 might be the D (6 bases). Trimming stripped 5 bases from V and 8 bases from J, with 15 bases between. In germline, CDR1 is LNHDA, CDR2 SQIVND (reference sequence). This CDR3 comprises 14 residues. The CDR3: CASSVTGSRGELFF. Written as DNA, the CDR3 is TGTGCCAGTAGTGTTACAGGGTCCAGGGGGGAGCTGTTTTTT.

The chain has TRBV6-5 and TRBJ2-3, with TRBD2 matching 10 bases. The CDR3 contains 15 residues. Germline V gene lookup returns CDR1 MNHEY and CDR2 SVGAGI. Trimming took 7 bases from V and 2 from J; bases not matched to a gene: 6. CDR3 loop: CASTRTSGYTDTQYF. The CDR3 DNA sequence: TGTGCCAGCACCCGGACTAGCGGTTACACAGATACGCAGTATTTT.

This clone has more than one count but fewer than ten. CDR3 DNA sequence: TGTGCCAGCAGAGGAGGGGGCGTTAAAGGGCAGTTCTTC. Its protein is CASRGGGVKGQFF. V and J are TRBV28 and TRBJ2-1, with a tentative D call TRBD1 (7 bases). Trimming removed 6 bases at V and 12 bases at J, with 18 bases between. Looked up from germline, CDR1 is MDHEN and CDR2 is SYDVKM. The CDR3 covers 13 residues.

This clone was counted a single time. The chain links TRBV7-8 to TRBJ1-2; D call uncertain. The CDR3 consists of 14 residues. Trimming took 2 bases from V and 1 from J, leaving 8 bases between them. CDR1 and CDR2 (germline): SGHVS, FQNEAQ. The CDR3 bases are TGTGCCAGCAGCTTATCGGAGATTAACTATGGCTACACCTTC. Translation: CASSLSEINYGYTF.

The sample holds a few counts of this clone. The rearrangement links TRBV29-1 to TRBJ1-1; D call uncertain. Trimming removed 7 bases from V and 0 bases from J, with 9 bases in between. This CDR3 contains 12 residues. Germline CDR1 reads SQVTM; CDR2 reads ANQGSEA. CDR3 sequence reads: CSGTGVNTEAFF. As DNA, the CDR3 is TGCAGCGGTACCGGTGTGAACACTGAAGCTTTCTTT.

This chain uses TRBV27 with TRBJ1-4, with 8 bases aligning to TRBD1. Germline loops: CDR1 MNHEY, CDR2 SMNVEV (reference sequence). V shed 6 bases, J shed 4 bases, and the junction held 4 bases outside the gene matches. This CDR3 is built from 14 residues. CDR3 protein: CASSLDRGNEKLFF. CDR3 nucleotides: TGTGCCAGCAGCCTCGACAGGGGTAATGAAAAACTGTTTTTT.

The chain recombines TRBV4-3 with TRBJ1-6; 8 bases map to TRBD1. J lost 7 bases, V lost 5 bases, and 7 bases had no gene match. CDR3 length equals 15 residues. Germline CDR1 LGHNA, CDR2 YSLEER. CDR3 in amino acids: CASSYRQGWNSPLHF. CDR3 in DNA: TGCGCCAGCAGCTACAGACAGGGGTGGAATTCACCCCTCCACTTT.

The V gene is TRBV30, the J gene TRBJ2-7; TRBD2 agrees at 9 bases. With 4 bases clipped from V and 2 bases from J, the junction kept 6 bases outside the gene matches. CDR1 is GTSNPN, CDR2 SVGIG, per germline (reference sequence). This CDR3 spans 14 amino acids. The CDR3 here is CAWTTSGATYEQYF. CDR3 sequence (DNA): TGTGCCTGGACGACTAGCGGTGCGACCTACGAGCAGTACTTC. Combining the CDR3 with reference TRBV30 and TRBJ2-7 gives the whole variable domain SQTIHQWPATLVQPVGSPLSLECTVEGTSNPNLYWYRQAAGRGLQLLFYSVGIGQISSEVPQNLSASRPQDRQFILSSKKLLLSDSGFYLCAWTTSGATYEQYFGPGTRLTVT.

The chain carries TRBV18 and TRBJ2-2, with 9 bases that match TRBD1. The CDR3 is 15 amino acids. The trim removed 7 bases at V and 4 bases at J, leaving 7 bases unmatched. CDR1 and CDR2 from the germline V gene are KGHSH and LQKENI. The CDR3 here is CASWGTGSSTGELFF. The CDR3 DNA reads TGTGCCAGCTGGGGGACAGGGTCGAGCACCGGGGAGCTGTTTTTT.

J is TRBJ2-1 and V is TRBV12-3 or TRBV12-4; D is perhaps TRBD1 (6 bases). V was pared by 2 bases and J by 9 bases, with 11 bases between. This CDR3 is 13 amino acids long. CDR3 protein: CASSLSRGIEQFF. The CDR3 nucleotides are TGTGCCAGCAGTTTAAGTAGGGGGATTGAGCAGTTCTTC.

The chain has TRBV27 and TRBJ2-1; 11 bases line up with TRBD2. Germline V gene sequence: CDR1 MNHEY, CDR2 SMNVEV (reference sequence). The V segment lost 7 bases and the J segment 4 bases; nucleotides outside the gene matches: 9. This CDR3 contains 16 residues. CDR3 in amino acids: CASTPPASGRYNEQFF. In DNA, the CDR3 is TGTGCCAGCACCCCTCCAGCTAGCGGGAGGTACAATGAGCAGTTCTTC.